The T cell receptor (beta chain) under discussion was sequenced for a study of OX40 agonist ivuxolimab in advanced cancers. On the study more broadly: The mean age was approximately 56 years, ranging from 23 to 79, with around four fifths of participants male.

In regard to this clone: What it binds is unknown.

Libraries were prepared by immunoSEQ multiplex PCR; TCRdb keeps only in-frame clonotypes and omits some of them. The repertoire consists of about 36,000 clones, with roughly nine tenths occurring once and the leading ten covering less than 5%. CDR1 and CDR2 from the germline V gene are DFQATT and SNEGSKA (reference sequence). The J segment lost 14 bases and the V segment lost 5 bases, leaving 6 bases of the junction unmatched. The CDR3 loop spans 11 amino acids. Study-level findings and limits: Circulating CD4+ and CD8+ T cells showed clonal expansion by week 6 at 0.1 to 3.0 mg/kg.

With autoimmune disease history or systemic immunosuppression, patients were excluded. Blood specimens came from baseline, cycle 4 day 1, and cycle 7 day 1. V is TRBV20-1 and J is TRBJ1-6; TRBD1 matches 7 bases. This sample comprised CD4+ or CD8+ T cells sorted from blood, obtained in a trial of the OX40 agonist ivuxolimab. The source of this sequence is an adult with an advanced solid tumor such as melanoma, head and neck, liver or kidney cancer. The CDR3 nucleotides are TGCAGTGCTCTACAGGGGCGGACCCTCCACTTT. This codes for CSALQGRTLHF.